Sequencing of this T cell receptor (beta chain) was carried out in a study of OX40 agonist ivuxolimab in advanced cancers. The V gene lost 8 bases and the J gene lost 7 bases, with 18 bases spanning the gap. The CDR3 totals 14 residues. Germline V gene data show CDR1 as MNHNY and CDR2 as SVGAGI (reference sequence). Here immunoSEQ multiplex PCR was the method, and the copy in TCRdb shows in-frame clones only, minus some. This table holds some 150,000 clones, 90% to 95% found once. The chain recombines TRBV6-6 with TRBJ1-5; unclear D gene. The receptor's source is an adult with an advanced solid tumor such as melanoma, head and neck, liver or kidney cancer. Sequences were derived from CD4+ or CD8+ T cells sorted from blood, sampled in a trial of the OX40 agonist ivuxolimab. The CDR3 loop is CASGPPGVGQPQHF. DNA of the CDR3: TGTGCCAGCGGCCCGCCGGGAGTCGGGCAGCCCCAGCATTTT.